This entry lists 8 T cell receptor beta chains sequenced from one sample in a study of neoadjuvant anti-PD-1 for oral cavity cancer. Measured with immunoSEQ multiplex PCR; TCRdb has only the in-frame clones, and not every one. Of around 7,000 clones listed, about 46% are singletons. This specimen consisted of tumor tissue, obtained before nivolumab (anti-PD-1) treatment. All receptors come from a person aged 35 to 85 with oral cavity squamous cell carcinoma.

This clone was seen more than once but under ten times. The J gene is TRBJ1-1, the V gene TRBV5-1; 9 bases are shared with TRBD1. Per the germline V gene, CDR1 is SGHRS and CDR2 is YFSETQ. V was clipped by 5 bases and J by 3 bases; unmatched bases: 2. CDR3 size: 13 residues. The chain's CDR3 is CASRRQGDTEAFF. CDR3 bases: TGCGCCAGCAGGAGACAGGGGGACACTGAAGCTTTCTTT.

The chain has TRBV29-1 and TRBJ2-5; possible D gene TRBD2, 5 bases. Germline V lookup: CDR1 SQVTM, CDR2 ANQGSEA. The V and J ends lost 6 bases and 7 bases respectively, with 24 bases between them. The CDR3 covers 15 residues. CDR3 sequence: CSVTGISTESGTQYF. CDR3 in DNA: TGCAGCGTGACCGGGATATCAACTGAGAGTGGGACCCAGTACTTC.

A few counts support this clone. CDR3 region: CASSWGVNTEAFF. The CDR3 DNA reads as TGTGCCAGCAGTTGGGGCGTGAACACTGAAGCTTTCTTT. J is TRBJ1-1 and V is TRBV28, with D tentatively TRBD1 (5 bases). The germline V gene has CDR1 MDHEN and CDR2 SYDVKM. CDR3 length equals 13 residues. The V end was cut by 4 bases, the J end by 0 bases, with 6 bases between.

V gene TRBV2 combines with J gene TRBJ2-1; D is perhaps TRBD2 (5 bases). The CDR3 contains 14 residues. Trimming removed 6 bases from V and 0 bases from J, with 9 bases in between. Per germline, CDR1 SNHLY and CDR2 FYNNEI. The CDR3 DNA sequence: TGTGCCAGCAGGCGGGCGGACTCCTACAATGAGCAGTTCTTC. Translation gives CASRRADSYNEQFF.

The rearrangement uses TRBV10-3 and TRBJ2-7; either TRBD1 or TRBD2 may fit D (5 bases each). Germline-derived CDR1 and CDR2 are ENHRY and SYGVKD. The V end was cut by 3 bases, the J end by 2 bases, with 8 bases between. This CDR3 comprises 13 residues. CDR3 in amino acids: CAISEGTPYEQYF. The CDR3 DNA reads as TGTGCCATCAGTGAAGGGACCCCCTACGAGCAGTACTTC.

This sequence joins TRBV28 and TRBJ2-3; 9 positions match TRBD1. Germline assignment: CDR1 MDHEN and CDR2 SYDVKM. Trimming removed 6 bases from V and 4 bases from J; junction bases left unmatched: 5. This CDR3 has 14 amino acids. CDR3 sequence: CASSPTGGADTQYF. The CDR3 bases are TGTGCCAGCAGCCCCACAGGGGGCGCAGATACGCAGTATTTT.

The chain carries TRBV10-3 and TRBJ2-2, with 7 bases that match TRBD2. Unmatched junction bases numbered 7, after V lost 11 bases and J lost 4 bases. Germline values: CDR1 ENHRY, CDR2 SYGVKD. The CDR3 runs 13 residues. The CDR3 protein is CASWEGVTGELFF. CDR3 DNA: TGTGCCTCCTGGGAGGGTGTCACCGGGGAGCTGTTTTTT.

The rearrangement uses TRBV5-1 and TRBJ1-3; D gene unclear. V dropped 0 bases and J dropped 0 bases, with 7 bases sitting between them. CDR3 length: 15 residues. Germline lookup yields CDR1 SGHRS and CDR2 YFSETQ. The DNA for the CDR3 is TGCGCCAGCAGCTTGGGACCCAGCTCTGGAAACACCATATATTTT. Protein sequence: CASSLGPSSGNTIYF.